This is a list of T cell receptor beta chains from one sample in a study of CD8 T cells in Susac syndrome. TCRdb itself ran the immunoSEQ multiplex PCR reads through MiXCR, one entry per CDR3 protein. The sample lists around 190,000 distinct CDR3 sequences; over 85% were seen once. Sequencing used CD4+ T cells from PBMCs. These receptors were collected from a human donor in good health. Each CDR3 is given with its conserved first and last residue. D genes are given only for firm matches. A clone size is listed for some rows: how often the clone was seen (once, few, many), or a class if it is expanded.

D,J,size,V,DNA,CDR3
NA,TRBJ2-3,NA,TRBV9,TGTGCCAGCAGCGTAGATCGGAGTTCAGATACGCAGTATTTT,CASSVDRSSDTQYF
NA,TRBJ2-7,NA,TRBV10-3,TGTGCCATCAGTGAGAAAGGGCTGGTTATGGACAGCCGCTACGAGCAGTACTTC,CAISEKGLVMDSRYEQYF
TRBD1,TRBJ2-4,NA,TRBV28,TGTGCCAGCAGGGAGGACAGGGTGGACCTCCTAGCCAAAAACATTCAGTACTTC,CASREDRVDLLAKNIQYF
NA,TRBJ2-4,NA,TRBV5-1,TGCGCCAGCAGTCGTCAGAACCTGGACATTCAGTACTTC,CASSRQNLDIQYF
NA,TRBJ2-7,NA,TRBV5-1,TGCGCCAGCAGCTTGGCCGTTGGGGGTTCCGAGCAGTACTTC,CASSLAVGGSEQYF
NA,TRBJ1-5,NA,TRBV29-1,TGCAGCGTTGTCAATGGAGGGGATCAGCCCCAGCATTTT,CSVVNGGDQPQHF
NA,TRBJ2-2,NA,TRBV20-1,TGCAGTGCTGTACCGGTACACGGGGAGCTGTTTTTT,CSAVPVHGELFF
TRBD2,TRBJ2-3,NA,TRBV29-1,TGCAGCGCCAGGATAGCGGGTATGAGCACAGATACGCAGTATTTT,CSARIAGMSTDTQYF
NA,TRBJ2-7,NA,TRBV28,TGTGCCAGCAGTTTCGGGGGTGTCTACGAGCAGTACTTC,CASSFGGVYEQYF
TRBD2,TRBJ2-1,NA,TRBV29-1,TGCAGCGGCGGACTAGCGAACTACAATGAGCAGTTCTTC,CSGGLANYNEQFF
NA,TRBJ2-7,NA,TRBV7-2,TGTGCCAGCAGTCCGACCCGTAGTAGCGGCGAGCAGTACTTC,CASSPTRSSGEQYF
NA,TRBJ2-5,NA,TRBV5-1,TGCGCCAGCAGCTTGGAGGAGGGGACCCAGTACTTC,CASSLEEGTQYF
NA,TRBJ2-5,NA,TRBV25-1,TGTGCCAGCAGTGATCCCGGGATCGGAGAGACCCAGTACTTC,CASSDPGIGETQYF
TRBD2,TRBJ2-2,NA,TRBV11-1,TGTGCCAGCAGCCCGCGAGTAGCGGGACTAACCGGGGAGCTGTTTTTT,CASSPRVAGLTGELFF
NA,TRBJ2-2,once,TRBV9,TGTGCCAGCAGCGTTCAGGGGAGGCTAAACACCGGGGAGCTGTTTTTT,CASSVQGRLNTGELFF
NA,TRBJ2-7,NA,TRBV20-1,TGCAGTGCTAGTGGGGGGCCTCAATACGAGCAGTACTTC,CSASGGPQYEQYF
NA,TRBJ2-4,NA,TRBV7-9,TGTGCCAGCAGCTCCCAATGGGGGGCTGAAAACATTCAGTACTTC,CASSSQWGAENIQYF
NA,TRBJ2-7,NA,TRBV7-2,TGTGCCAGCAGCTTAAGGGATAGCTACGAGCAGTACTTC,CASSLRDSYEQYF
TRBD2,TRBJ2-7,NA,TRBV28,TGTGCCAGCAGTCCTAGAGGAAGCGGGAGACCCTACGAGCAGTACTTC,CASSPRGSGRPYEQYF
NA,TRBJ2-3,NA,TRBV7-2,TGTGCCAGCAGCTTAGATCGTCGGGCGACAGATACGCAGTATTTT,CASSLDRRATDTQYF
TRBD1,TRBJ2-5,NA,TRBV15,TGTGCCACCAGCCCCGGGACAGGCTTCCAAGAGACCCAGTACTTC,CATSPGTGFQETQYF
NA,TRBJ1-5,few,TRBV20-1,TGCAGTGCTAGGGGGGACAGCAATCAGCCCCAGCATTTT,CSARGDSNQPQHF
NA,TRBJ2-1,once,TRBV20-1,TGCAGTGCTAGTGACGCCAGACACAATGAGCAGTTCTTC,CSASDARHNEQFF
NA,TRBJ1-1,once,TRBV11-2,TGTGCCAGCAGCCGGACTCTTGAAGCTTTCTTT,CASSRTLEAFF
TRBD1,TRBJ2-2,NA,TRBV29-1,TGCAGCGGGTGGACAGGGGACACCGGGGAGCTGTTTTTT,CSGWTGDTGELFF
TRBD1,TRBJ1-1,NA,TRBV29-1,TGCAGCGTTGAACTCGGGACAGCCTTGAGCACTGAAGCTTTCTTT,CSVELGTALSTEAFF
NA,TRBJ2-1,NA,TRBV2,TGTGCCAGCAGGGCCGGGACGGACAATGAGCAGTTCTTC,CASRAGTDNEQFF
TRBD1,TRBJ2-3,NA,TRBV29-1,TGCAGCGTACAGGGGTTCACAGATACGCAGTATTTT,CSVQGFTDTQYF
TRBD2,TRBJ2-7,NA,TRBV4-2,TGTGCCAGCAGCCGCGGGAGAAGGTACGAGCAGTACTTC,CASSRGRRYEQYF
NA,TRBJ2-2,NA,TRBV12-3/TRBV12-4,TGTGCCAGCAGTTTAGGGAACACCGGGGAGCTGTTTTTT,CASSLGNTGELFF
NA,TRBJ2-7,NA,TRBV20-1,TGCAGTGCGATTCCGAGGTTGTCGGGCTACGAGCAGTACTTC,CSAIPRLSGYEQYF
TRBD1,TRBJ1-2,NA,TRBV27,TGTGCCAGCAGTTACGACAGGGACTATGGCTACACCTTC,CASSYDRDYGYTF
TRBD2,TRBJ2-2,NA,TRBV4-1,TGCGCCAGCAGCCCGCGCGCTAGCGGGAGTGGCACCGGGGAGCTGTTTTTT,CASSPRASGSGTGELFF